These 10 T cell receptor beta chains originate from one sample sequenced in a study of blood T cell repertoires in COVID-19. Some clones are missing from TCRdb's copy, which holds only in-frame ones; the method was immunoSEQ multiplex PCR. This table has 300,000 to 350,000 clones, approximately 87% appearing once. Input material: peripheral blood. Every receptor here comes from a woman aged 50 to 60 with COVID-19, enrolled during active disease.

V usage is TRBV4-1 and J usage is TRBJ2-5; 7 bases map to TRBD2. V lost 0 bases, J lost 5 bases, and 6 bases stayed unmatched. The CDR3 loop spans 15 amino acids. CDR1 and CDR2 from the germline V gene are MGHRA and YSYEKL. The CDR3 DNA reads TGCGCCAGCAGCCAAGAGTCGAACGGGAGGGAGACCCAGTACTTC. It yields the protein CASSQESNGRETQYF.

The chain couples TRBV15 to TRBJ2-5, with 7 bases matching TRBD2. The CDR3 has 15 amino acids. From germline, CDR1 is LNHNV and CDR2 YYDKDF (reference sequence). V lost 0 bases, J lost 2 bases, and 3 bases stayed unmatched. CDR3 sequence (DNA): TGTGCCACCAGCAGAGAAGCGGGAATACAAGAGACCCAGTACTTC. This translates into CATSREAGIQETQYF.

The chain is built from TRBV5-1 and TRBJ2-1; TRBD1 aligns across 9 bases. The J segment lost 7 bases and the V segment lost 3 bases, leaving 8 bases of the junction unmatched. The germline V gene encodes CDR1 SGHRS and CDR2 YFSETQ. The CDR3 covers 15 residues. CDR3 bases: TGCGCCAGCAGCTACCGGGACAGGGAGGGGAATGAGCAGTTCTTC. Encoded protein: CASSYRDREGNEQFF.

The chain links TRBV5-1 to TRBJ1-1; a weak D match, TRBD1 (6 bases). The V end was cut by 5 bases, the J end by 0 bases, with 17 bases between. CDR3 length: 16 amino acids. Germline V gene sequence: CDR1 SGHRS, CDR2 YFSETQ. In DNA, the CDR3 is TGCGCCAGCAGGTCGGAAGAACAGGGAATGAACACTGAAGCTTTCTTT. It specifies CASRSEEQGMNTEAFF. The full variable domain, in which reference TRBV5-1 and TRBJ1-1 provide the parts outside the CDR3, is KAGVTQTPRYLIKTRGQQVTLSCSPISGHRSVSWYQQTPGQGLQFLFEYFSETQRNKGNFPGRFSGRQFSNSRSEMNVSTLELGDSALYLCASRSEEQGMNTEAFFGQGTRLTVV.

The CDR3 DNA is TGTGCCAGTAGTTTTACCGGCTATGGCTACACCTTC. Translated, it gives CASSFTGYGYTF. The genes are TRBV19 and TRBJ1-2; no reliable D call. The CDR3 totals 12 residues. V lost 5 bases, J lost 4 bases, and 8 bases lay in between. Germline V gene data show CDR1 as LNHDA and CDR2 as SQIVND (reference sequence).

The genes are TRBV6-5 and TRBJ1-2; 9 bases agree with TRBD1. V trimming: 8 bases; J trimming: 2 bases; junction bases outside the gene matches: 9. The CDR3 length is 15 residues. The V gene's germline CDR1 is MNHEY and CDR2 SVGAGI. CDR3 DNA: TGTGCCAGCCGGAAAAACGGGACAGGGAACTATGGCTACACCTTC. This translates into CASRKNGTGNYGYTF.

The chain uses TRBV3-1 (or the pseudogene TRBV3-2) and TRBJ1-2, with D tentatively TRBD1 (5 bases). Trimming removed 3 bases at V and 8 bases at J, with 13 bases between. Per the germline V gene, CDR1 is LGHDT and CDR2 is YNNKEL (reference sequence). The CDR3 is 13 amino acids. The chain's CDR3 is CASSQGDKGGYTF. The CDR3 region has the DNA TGTGCCAGCAGCCAGGGCGATAAGGGGGGCTACACCTTC.

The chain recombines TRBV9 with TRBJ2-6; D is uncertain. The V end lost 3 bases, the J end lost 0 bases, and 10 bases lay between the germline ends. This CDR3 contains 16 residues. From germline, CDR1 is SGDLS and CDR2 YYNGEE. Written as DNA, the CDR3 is TGTGCCAGCAGCGCCCTCGTGAGCTCTGGGGCCAACGTCCTGACTTTC. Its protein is CASSALVSSGANVLTF. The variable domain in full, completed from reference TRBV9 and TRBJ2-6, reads DSGVTQTPKHLITATGQRVTLRCSPRSGDLSVYWYQQSLDQGLQFLIQYYNGEERAKGNILERFSAQQFPDLHSELNLSSLELGDSALYFCASSALVSSGANVLTFGAGSRLTVL.

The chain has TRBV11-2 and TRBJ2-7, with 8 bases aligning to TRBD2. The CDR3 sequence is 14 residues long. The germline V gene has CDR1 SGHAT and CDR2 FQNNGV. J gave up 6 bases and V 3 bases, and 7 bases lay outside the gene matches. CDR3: CASSFSGRATEQYF. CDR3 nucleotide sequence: TGTGCCAGCAGCTTCTCCGGGAGGGCCACCGAGCAGTACTTC.

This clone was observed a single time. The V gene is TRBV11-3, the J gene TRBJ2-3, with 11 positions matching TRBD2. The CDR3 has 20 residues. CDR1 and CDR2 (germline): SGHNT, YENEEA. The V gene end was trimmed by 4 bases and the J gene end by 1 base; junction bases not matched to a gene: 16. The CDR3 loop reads CASSSARKLAGGRGTDTQYF. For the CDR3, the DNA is TGTGCCAGCAGCTCCGCTCGGAAATTAGCGGGAGGGCGGGGCACAGATACGCAGTATTTT.